Included here is one T cell receptor (beta chain) sequence, with context. Produced via immunoSEQ multiplex PCR; TCRdb's table is partial and in-frame only. Among about 1.5 million clones listed, around 98% were seen once. The sample is drawn from a study of shared clonotypes between healthy human individuals. Study background: Donors were a couple of women and a few men aged 18 to 49. CD4 naive and CD4 memory each took three plates per donor, while CD8 naive took two and CD8 memory one.

The CDR3 spans 14 residues. Looked up from germline, CDR1 is SQVTM and CDR2 is ANQGSEA. V was pared by 4 bases and J by 6 bases, with 16 bases between. The chain carries TRBV29-1 and TRBJ2-1; D is undetermined. Sequencing was done on a sample of naive CD4+ T cells sorted from blood. Subset given: CD45RA+ positively selected. The clonotype was recovered from a man aged 25-45 years in good health. The CDR3 protein is CSVALMAALNEQFF. In DNA form, the CDR3 reads TGCAGCGTTGCTCTGATGGCTGCGCTCAATGAGCAGTTCTTC.